This T cell receptor (beta chain) is drawn from a study of T cells in Graves' hyperthyroidism and ophthalmopathy. It was considered stable Graves' hyperthyroidism when ophthalmopathy did not progress within 18 months. Clinicians diagnosed patients from clinical symptoms, serum thyroxine and TRAb, thyroid ultrasound and orbital computed tomography. Extraction of PBMCs used 10 ml of fresh peripheral blood. From RNA transcripts, TCR beta CDR3 regions were amplified. With the HTBI primer set, the TCR CDR3 went through a first round of RT-PCR. TCRdb processed the multiplex PCR reads anew with MiXCR; each CDR3 protein has one entry. The data hold under 450,000 distinct CDR3 sequences, with 15% to 18% observed a single time. This clonotype has just one count. Trimming took off 1 base at V and 10 bases at J, with 6 bases between the two ends. Germline loops: CDR1 SGHDT, CDR2 YYEEEE. CDR3 length: 11 amino acids.

This sequence joins TRBV5-6 and TRBJ2-1; D remains ambiguous. This clonotype was obtained from a young woman with Graves' hyperthyroidism. Source material: blood. This CDR3 reads CASSLMREQFF. Written as DNA, the CDR3 is TGTGCCAGCAGCTTGATGCGGGAGCAGTTCTTC.